Sequencing of this T cell receptor (beta chain) was carried out in a study of blood T cell repertoires in COVID-19. Original methodology: Estimation of nucleated cell counts was performed using reference gene primer amplification. Libraries were prepared by immunoSEQ multiplex PCR; TCRdb keeps only in-frame clonotypes and omits some of them. V, J and clone size are those of that table, while D and trimming were read from the DNA. Of about 210,000 clones listed, 82% are singletons. CDR1 is SGHRS, CDR2 YFSETQ, per germline. J lost 9 bases, V lost 4 bases, and 9 bases had no gene match. CDR3 length equals 16 residues.

The receptor comes from a woman aged 35 to 49 with acute or convalescent COVID-19. Material: peripheral blood. The chain recombines TRBV5-1 with TRBJ2-1, with 14 bases fitting TRBD2. CDR3 protein: CASSQTSGGAKSEQFF. DNA of the CDR3: TGCGCCAGCAGCCAGACTAGCGGGGGGGCCAAAAGTGAGCAGTTCTTC.